Listed below are T cell receptor beta chains from one sample, sequenced in a study of identical twins. TCRdb fed the 5' RACE reads into MiXCR, producing one record per CDR3 protein. The repertoire holds nearly 900,000 distinct CDR3 sequences, with around an eighth as singletons. The same data also contributed to another study, on yellow fever vaccine responses in identical twins.

The specimen was PBMCs. Every receptor here comes from a woman between 18 and 29 years old in good health. Each CDR3 is given with its conserved first and last residue. Fields, in order: V gene, J gene, clone size, CDR3 length, D gene, CDR3 DNA, CDR3 protein. D genes are given only for firm matches. For some rows the clone size is stated as once, few or many, or as a class when expanded; others skip it.

>TRBV7-9|TRBJ2-1|.|14|.
TGTGCCAGCAAGGGGAGTGGGCCCTACAATGAGCAGTTCTTC
CASKGSGPYNEQFF
>TRBV7-8|TRBJ2-5|.|17|.
TGTGCCAGCAGCTTAGCTTTTGTGGGGCCCAGTAGTGAGACCCAGTACTTC
CASSLAFVGPSSETQYF
>TRBV27|TRBJ1-6|.|14|.
TGTGCCAGCACCCTAGGGGGGGTTGGATCACCCCTCCACTTT
CASTLGGVGSPLHF
>TRBV6-1|TRBJ1-2|many|13|.
TGTGCCAGCATGTCGGTAGGGGCTTATGGCTACACCTTC
CASMSVGAYGYTF
>TRBV4-1|TRBJ2-1|.|18|.
TGCGCCAGCAGCCACAGAATGCGGTATCGGGACGTAGACAATGAGCAGTTCTTC
CASSHRMRYRDVDNEQFF
>TRBV15|TRBJ2-6|few|16|.
TGTGCCACCAGCAGAGGGTTGGGTACCGGGGCCAACGTCCTGACTTTC
CATSRGLGTGANVLTF
>TRBV20-1|TRBJ1-1|few|13|TRBD1
TGCAGTGCCCGACAGGGGGCGGGAACTGAAGCTTTCTTT
CSARQGAGTEAFF
>TRBV7-6|TRBJ2-1|few|17|TRBD2
TGTGCCAGCAGCTTAGTACTAGCGGGGAGCTCCTACAATGAGCAGTTCTTC
CASSLVLAGSSYNEQFF
>TRBV28|TRBJ1-5|few|14|.
TGTGCCAGCAGTTTATTCAGGGAAGTAGAGCCCCAGCATTTT
CASSLFREVEPQHF
>TRBV27|TRBJ2-5|.|14|TRBD2
TGTGCCAGCAGCCCCGGACTAGCGGGAAGTGGCCAGTACTTC
CASSPGLAGSGQYF
>TRBV25-1|TRBJ2-1|.|16|TRBD1
TGTGCCAGCAGTCACCCCAGCGGGACAGGGGCCGATGAGCAGTTCTTC
CASSHPSGTGADEQFF
>TRBV20-1|TRBJ2-1|.|17|TRBD2
TGCAGTGCTAGGTCAGGAGAACTAGCGGGAGCCTACAATGAGCAGTTCTTC
CSARSGELAGAYNEQFF
>TRBV7-9|TRBJ1-1|.|13|.
TGTGCCAGCCCGGGGGGCGCGAACACTGAAGCTTTCTTT
CASPGGANTEAFF
>TRBV4-1|TRBJ2-2|.|17|.
TGCGCCAGCAGCCTGAGGGGTTCCACTACGAACACCGGGGAGCTGTTTTTT
CASSLRGSTTNTGELFF
>TRBV6-4|TRBJ2-3|many|15|TRBD1
TGTGCCAGCAGTGACGGGACAGGGGGCACAGATACGCAGTATTTT
CASSDGTGGTDTQYF
>TRBV29-1|TRBJ2-1|few|13|.
TGCAGCGCCTCAGGGCTAACCTACAATGAGCAGTTCTTC
CSASGLTYNEQFF
>TRBV2|TRBJ2-1|.|14|TRBD2
TGTGCCAGCAGTGAACTAGCGGGAGTGAATGAGCAGTTCTTC
CASSELAGVNEQFF
>TRBV5-5|TRBJ1-5|few|16|TRBD1
TGTGCCAGCAGCCCGGGGACAGCACTAAGCAATCAGCCCCAGCATTTT
CASSPGTALSNQPQHF
>TRBV19|TRBJ1-2|.|16|TRBD1
TGTGCCAGTAGCGGGACAGGGGGAGCTACTAACTATGGCTACACCTTC
CASSGTGGATNYGYTF
>TRBV10-3|TRBJ2-3|few|14|.
TGTGCCACGGAGGGGGGGCAAAGCACAGATACGCAGTATTTT
CATEGGQSTDTQYF
>TRBV5-1|TRBJ2-3|few|15|TRBD2
TGCGCCAGCAGCTCCCTAGCGGCCCTGAGAGATACGCAGTATTTT
CASSSLAALRDTQYF
>TRBV12-3/TRBV12-4|TRBJ2-1|few|19|TRBD2
TGTGCCAGCACCTCGGGGTCTAGCGGGGGGGGAAGCTCCTACAATGAGCAGTTCTTC
CASTSGSSGGGSSYNEQFF
>TRBV29-1|TRBJ1-1|few|12|TRBD1
TGCAGCGTGTCACCAACAGGGGATGAAGCTTTCTTT
CSVSPTGDEAFF
>TRBV15|TRBJ1-1|few|14|.
TGTGCCACCAGCAGAGAGAATCTGAACACTGAAGCTTTCTTT
CATSRENLNTEAFF
>TRBV5-5|TRBJ1-1|.|15|.
TGTGCCAGCAGCCCACCGACAGGTGGAGGCACTGAAGCTTTCTTT
CASSPPTGGGTEAFF
>TRBV28|TRBJ2-1|few|16|TRBD2
TGTGCCGGGGGGACTAGCGGGATGGAGAGCTACAATGAGCAGTTCTTC
CAGGTSGMESYNEQFF
>TRBV5-1|TRBJ2-2|few|15|TRBD1
TGCGCCAGCAGCTTTCCGGGACAGGGCATCGGGGAGCTGTTTTTT
CASSFPGQGIGELFF
>TRBV6-1|TRBJ2-2|.|14|TRBD2
TGTGCCAGCAGGCTTGCCGGGGGGAACGGGGAGCTGTTTTTT
CASRLAGGNGELFF
>TRBV20-1|TRBJ2-2|.|15|TRBD1
TGCAGTGCTAGAGCCTTGGACAGGACCACCGGGGAGCTGTTTTTT
CSARALDRTTGELFF
>TRBV5-5|TRBJ1-6|many|14|.
TGTGCCAGCAAAGTGTATCCCGTTGGGTCACCCCTCCACTTT
CASKVYPVGSPLHF
>TRBV7-2|TRBJ2-2|few|13|TRBD2
TGTGCCAGCAGCTTAACTAGCGGTGGGGAGCTGTTTTTT
CASSLTSGGELFF
>TRBV15|TRBJ2-3|few|15|TRBD2
TGTGCCACCAGCAGGACAGCGGGGCGCACAGATACGCAGTATTTT
CATSRTAGRTDTQYF
>TRBV9|TRBJ2-2|few|16|.
TGTGCCAGCAGCGTTTTAGCGGCCCCGAACACCGGGGAGCTGTTTTTT
CASSVLAAPNTGELFF
>TRBV9|TRBJ2-7|few|15|.
TGTGCCAGCAGCGTAACCACCGGGACCGCAGGCGAGCAGTACTTC
CASSVTTGTAGEQYF
>TRBV3-1|TRBJ2-3|once|18|.
TGTGCCAGCAGCCAGCCCCTACCCGGGACACCGGGCACAGATACGCAGTATTTT
CASSQPLPGTPGTDTQYF
>TRBV20-1|TRBJ2-2|.|14|TRBD2
TGCAGTGCTTTTCTAGCGGGGAACACCGGGGAGCTGTTTTTT
CSAFLAGNTGELFF
>TRBV3-1|TRBJ1-1|.|17|TRBD1
TGTGCCAGCAGCCGAGAGAGGACAGGGGGCCAGAACACTGAAGCTTTCTTT
CASSRERTGGQNTEAFF
>TRBV20-1|TRBJ2-7|few|12|TRBD2
TGCAGTGCTAGAGGACTAGCGGGAGGCTGGTACTTC
CSARGLAGGWYF
>TRBV20-1|TRBJ2-3|.|13|.
TGCAGTGCTATCCTAGGGAGCACAGATACGCAGTATTTT
CSAILGSTDTQYF
>TRBV5-6|TRBJ2-7|.|15|.
TGTGCCAGCAGCTTGTTAGGTGTTGGGAGCAACGAGCAGTACTTC
CASSLLGVGSNEQYF
>TRBV29-1|TRBJ1-1|once|15|.
TGCAGCGCCTTGGTTAAGCTTTCTGAGCCCACTGAAGCTTTCTTT
CSALVKLSEPTEAFF
>TRBV11-3|TRBJ2-1|.|13|.
TGTGCCAGCAGCTTAGTTTTTAACAATGAGCAGTTCTTC
CASSLVFNNEQFF
>TRBV12-3/TRBV12-4|TRBJ2-3|.|17|TRBD1
TGTGCCAGCAGGGGACAGGCTCATACCCAAGTCCCAGATACGCAGTATTTT
CASRGQAHTQVPDTQYF
>TRBV6-6|TRBJ2-5|many|11|.
TGTGCCAGCAGGGACGGAGAGACCCAGTACTTC
CASRDGETQYF
>TRBV24-1|TRBJ1-5|many|12|.
TGTGCCACCAGTGATTTTACGTGGCCTCGGCATTTT
CATSDFTWPRHF
>TRBV4-1|TRBJ2-5|many|14|.
TGCGCCAGCAGCCAAGTAGTGCGGGTGGAGACCCAGTACTTC
CASSQVVRVETQYF
>TRBV5-1|TRBJ1-1|few|16|TRBD1
TGCGCCAGCAGCTTGGGAGGGACAGGGGGTTCCCATGAAGCTTTCTTT
CASSLGGTGGSHEAFF
>TRBV9|TRBJ1-2|.|15|.
TGTGCCAGCAGCGACCACAGGGCGAGGACCTATGGCTACACCTTC
CASSDHRARTYGYTF
>TRBV7-3|TRBJ2-1|.|15|.
TGTGCCAGCAGCCCGGCAGGGGGGGGAAACAATGAGCAGTTCTTC
CASSPAGGGNNEQFF
>TRBV7-9|TRBJ2-7|.|15|TRBD1
TGTGCCAGCAGCTACAGCGACAGGGCGTACGACGAGCAGTACTTC
CASSYSDRAYDEQYF
>TRBV5-1|TRBJ2-1|many|16|TRBD1
TGCGCCAGCAGCTTGGGGGCAGGGGGTACCTACAATGAGCAGTTCTTC
CASSLGAGGTYNEQFF
>TRBV28|TRBJ2-3|.|15|TRBD2
TGTGCCAGCAGTTCCAGCGGGAGGCGCCCAGATACGCAGTATTTT
CASSSSGRRPDTQYF